The rows below give T cell receptor beta chains drawn from one sample of a study of blood T cell repertoires in COVID-19. Sequenced by immunoSEQ multiplex PCR; TCRdb stores in-frame clones only, minus some. Altogether under 45,000 clones are present, over 70% being singletons, with the ten largest covering roughly a third. Sequencing input: peripheral blood. Receptor source: a man older than 75 with acute or convalescent COVID-19. Each CDR3 is given with its conserved first and last residue. Each record gives: J gene, clone size, D gene, V gene, CDR3 protein, CDR3 DNA. D genes are given only for firm matches. Clone sizes are given selectively: once, few, many, or a class where the clone is expanded.

TRBJ2-1 | NA | TRBD2 | TRBV30 | CAWSEGLAGAGNEQFF | TGTGCCTGGAGCGAGGGACTAGCGGGCGCGGGGAATGAGCAGTTCTTC
TRBJ2-6 | NA | NA | TRBV5-1 | CASSLQGRSSGANVLTF | TGCGCCAGCAGCTTGCAGGGCCGTAGCTCTGGGGCCAACGTCCTGACTTTC
TRBJ1-2 | NA | TRBD1 | TRBV19 | CASSTGTGGTYGYTF | TGTGCCAGTAGTACCGGGACAGGGGGCACCTATGGCTACACCTTC
TRBJ2-3 | few | TRBD1 | TRBV19 | CASRPGQGRADTQYF | TGTGCCAGTAGACCGGGACAGGGAAGGGCAGATACGCAGTATTTT
TRBJ2-1 | NA | TRBD2 | TRBV3-1/TRBV3-2 | CASSQDSSGPHNEQFF | TGTGCCAGCAGCCAAGATTCTAGCGGGCCACACAATGAGCAGTTCTTC
TRBJ1-1 | NA | NA | TRBV6-5 | CASSPPGGLSEAFF | TGTGCCAGCAGCCCCCCCGGGGGGCTGTCTGAAGCTTTCTTT
TRBJ1-1 | once | NA | TRBV5-1 | CASSLGVGETEAFF | TGCGCCAGCAGCTTGGGGGTTGGGGAGACTGAAGCTTTCTTT
TRBJ1-1 | NA | NA | TRBV6-5 | CASRGRNTEAFF | TGTGCCAGCAGAGGGAGGAACACTGAAGCTTTCTTT
TRBJ2-3 | once | TRBD1 | TRBV7-8 | CASSYPAGQVKTSTDTQYF | TGTGCCAGCAGCTACCCCGCCGGACAGGTTAAAACTAGCACAGATACGCAGTATTTT
TRBJ2-5 | NA | TRBD1 | TRBV24-1 | CATSGVTGGVETQYF | TGTGCCACCAGTGGGGTAACAGGGGGCGTCGAGACCCAGTACTTC
TRBJ2-3 | NA | NA | TRBV12-5 | CASGSGTGTDTQYF | TGTGCTAGTGGATCCGGGACTGGCACAGATACGCAGTATTTT
TRBJ2-1 | NA | NA | TRBV12-3/TRBV12-4 | CASSPRGYNEQFF | TGTGCCAGCAGCCCCCGGGGTTACAATGAGCAGTTCTTC
TRBJ2-3 | NA | TRBD1 | TRBV2 | CASREPGGSTDTQYF | TGTGCCAGCAGAGAACCAGGGGGTTCCACAGATACGCAGTATTTT
TRBJ2-2 | NA | NA | TRBV30 | CAWSRYANTGELFF | TGTGCCTGGAGCAGATACGCGAACACCGGGGAGCTGTTTTTT
TRBJ2-2 | NA | TRBD1 | TRBV28 | CASRKGDRRTGELFF | TGTGCCAGCAGAAAAGGGGACAGACGTACCGGGGAGCTGTTTTTT
TRBJ1-5 | once | TRBD1 | TRBV3-1/TRBV3-2 | CASSGQGNQPQHF | TGTGCCAGCAGCGGACAGGGCAATCAGCCCCAGCATTTT
TRBJ2-1 | NA | TRBD1 | TRBV5-1 | CASSQGQGPNEQFF | TGCGCCAGCAGCCAAGGACAGGGTCCCAATGAGCAGTTCTTC
TRBJ1-4 | NA | TRBD1 | TRBV6-1 | CASSEPGQGSTNEKLFF | TGTGCCAGCAGTGAGCCGGGACAGGGGTCAACTAATGAAAAACTGTTTTTT
TRBJ2-2 | few | TRBD1 | TRBV6-4 | CASTDRETGELFF | TGTGCCAGCACCGACAGGGAAACCGGGGAGCTGTTTTTT
TRBJ1-2 | NA | NA | TRBV7-2 | CASSLNLRGTGAGGYTF | TGTGCCAGCAGCTTAAATCTGAGGGGAACAGGAGCGGGAGGCTACACCTTC
TRBJ2-3 | NA | NA | TRBV5-6 | CASSSQGRVGTQYF | TGTGCCAGCAGCTCACAGGGCCGGGTAGGGACGCAGTATTTT
TRBJ1-2 | NA | TRBD1 | TRBV7-2 | CASSLRTGPDGYTF | TGTGCCAGCAGCCTTCGGACAGGGCCGGATGGCTACACCTTC
TRBJ2-3 | NA | TRBD1 | TRBV2 | CASKTGGLEDTQYF | TGTGCCAGCAAGACAGGGGGGCTGGAAGATACGCAGTATTTT
TRBJ2-5 | NA | TRBD1 | TRBV2 | CASLPGQGWETQYF | TGTGCCAGCTTACCGGGACAGGGCTGGGAGACCCAGTACTTC
TRBJ2-1 | NA | NA | TRBV6-5 | CASSYNRDWRDNEQFF | TGTGCCAGCAGTTACAATCGAGACTGGAGGGACAATGAGCAGTTCTTC
TRBJ1-1 | NA | NA | TRBV7-2 | CASSLLAPETNTEAFF | TGTGCCAGCAGCTTACTTGCTCCAGAAACGAACACTGAAGCTTTCTTT
TRBJ2-7 | NA | NA | TRBV5-4 | CASSLSPGLGEQYF | TGTGCCAGCAGCTTGTCACCAGGGTTGGGCGAGCAGTACTTC
TRBJ1-1 | once | TRBD1 | TRBV19 | CATGDRNTEAFF | TGTGCCACCGGGGACAGAAACACTGAAGCTTTCTTT